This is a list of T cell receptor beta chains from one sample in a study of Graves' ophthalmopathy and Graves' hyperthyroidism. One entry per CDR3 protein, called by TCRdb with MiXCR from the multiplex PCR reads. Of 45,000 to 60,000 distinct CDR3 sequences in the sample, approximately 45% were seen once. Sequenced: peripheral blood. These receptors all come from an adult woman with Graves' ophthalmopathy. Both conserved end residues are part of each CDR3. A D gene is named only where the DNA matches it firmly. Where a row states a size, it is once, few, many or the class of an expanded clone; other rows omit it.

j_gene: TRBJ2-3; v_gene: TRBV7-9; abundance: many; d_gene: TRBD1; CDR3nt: TGTGCCAGCAGTAGGACAGGGGTGACAGATACGCAGTATTTT; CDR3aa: CASSRTGVTDTQYF
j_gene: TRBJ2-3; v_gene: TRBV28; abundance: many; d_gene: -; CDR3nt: TGTGCCAGCAGTACCGCGGGGCCTAGCACAGATACGCAGTATTTT; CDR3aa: CASSTAGPSTDTQYF
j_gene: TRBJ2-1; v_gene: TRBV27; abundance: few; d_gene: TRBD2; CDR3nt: TGTGCCAGCAGTTCCTCGTCCACTAGCGGGTCCTACAATGAGCAGTTCTTC; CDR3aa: CASSSSSTSGSYNEQFF
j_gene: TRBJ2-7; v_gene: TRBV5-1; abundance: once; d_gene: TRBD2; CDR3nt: TGCGCTAGCAGCCCCAGGACTAGCGAGGCCGCCGAGCAGCACTTC; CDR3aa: CASSPRTSEAAEQHF
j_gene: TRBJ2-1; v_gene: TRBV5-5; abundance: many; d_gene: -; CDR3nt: TGTGCCAGCAGCTTGGAGCGAGATGAGCAGTTCTTC; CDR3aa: CASSLERDEQFF
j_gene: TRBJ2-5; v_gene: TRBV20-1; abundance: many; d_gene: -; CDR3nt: TGCAGTGCTAGTCGAACAGGTGAAGAGACCCAGTACTTC; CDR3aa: CSASRTGEETQYF
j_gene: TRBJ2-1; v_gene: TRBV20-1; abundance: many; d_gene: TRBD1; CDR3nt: TGCAGTGCCGTGGGACAGGGGGCAAATGAGCAGTTCTTC; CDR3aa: CSAVGQGANEQFF
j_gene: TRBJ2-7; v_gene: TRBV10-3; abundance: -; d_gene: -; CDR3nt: TGTGCCATCAGTGACCCCACTTACTCCTACGAGCAGTACTTC; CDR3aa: CAISDPTYSYEQYF
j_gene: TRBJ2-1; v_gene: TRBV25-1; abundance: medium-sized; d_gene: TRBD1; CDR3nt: TGTGCCAGCAGGAACCGGGACAGGGGGCGCAATGAGCAGTTCTTC; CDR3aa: CASRNRDRGRNEQFF
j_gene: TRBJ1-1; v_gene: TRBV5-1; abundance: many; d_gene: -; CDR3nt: TGCGCCAGCAGCTACCAGGGGCAGAACACTGAAGCTTTCTTT; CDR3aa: CASSYQGQNTEAFF
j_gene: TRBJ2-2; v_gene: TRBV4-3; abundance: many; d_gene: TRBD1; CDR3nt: TGCGCCAGCAAGTCCCGACAGGGTGGCACCGGGGAGCTGTTTTTT; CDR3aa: CASKSRQGGTGELFF